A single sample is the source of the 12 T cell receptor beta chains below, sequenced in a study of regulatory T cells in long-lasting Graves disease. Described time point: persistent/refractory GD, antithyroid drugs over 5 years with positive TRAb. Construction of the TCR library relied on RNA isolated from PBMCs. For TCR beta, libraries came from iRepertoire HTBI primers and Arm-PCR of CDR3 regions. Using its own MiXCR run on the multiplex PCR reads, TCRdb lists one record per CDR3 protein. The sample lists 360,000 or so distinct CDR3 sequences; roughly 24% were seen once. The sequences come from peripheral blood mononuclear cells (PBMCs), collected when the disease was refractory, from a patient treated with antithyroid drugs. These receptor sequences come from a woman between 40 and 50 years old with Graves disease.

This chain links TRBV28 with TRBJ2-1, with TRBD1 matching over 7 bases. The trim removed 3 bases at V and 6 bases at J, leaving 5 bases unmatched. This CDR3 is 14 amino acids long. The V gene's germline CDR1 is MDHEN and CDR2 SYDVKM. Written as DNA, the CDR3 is TGTGCCAGCAGTTTCAGGGGGAGCGGCAATGAGCAGTTCTTC. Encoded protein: CASSFRGSGNEQFF.

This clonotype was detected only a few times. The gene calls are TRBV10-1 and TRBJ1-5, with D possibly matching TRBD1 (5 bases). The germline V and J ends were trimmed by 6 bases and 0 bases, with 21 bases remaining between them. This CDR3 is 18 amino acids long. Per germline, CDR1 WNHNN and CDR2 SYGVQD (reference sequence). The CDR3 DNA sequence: TGCGCCAGCAGGGCCCCCCCGGGACTTTCGGATAGCAATCAGCCCCAGCATTTT. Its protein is CASRAPPGLSDSNQPQHF.

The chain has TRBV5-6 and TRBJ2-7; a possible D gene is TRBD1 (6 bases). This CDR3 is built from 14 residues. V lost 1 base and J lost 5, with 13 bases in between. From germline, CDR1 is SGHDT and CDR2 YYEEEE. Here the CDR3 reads CASSLITGIDEQYF. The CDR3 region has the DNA TGTGCCAGCAGCTTGATAACAGGGATCGACGAGCAGTACTTC.

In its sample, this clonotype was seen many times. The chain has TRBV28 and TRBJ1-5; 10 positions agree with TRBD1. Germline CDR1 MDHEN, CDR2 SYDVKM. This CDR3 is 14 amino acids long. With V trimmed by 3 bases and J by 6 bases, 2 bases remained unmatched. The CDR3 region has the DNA TGTGCCAGCAGTTTGGGGACAGGGGCTCAGCCCCAGCATTTT. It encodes CASSLGTGAQPQHF.

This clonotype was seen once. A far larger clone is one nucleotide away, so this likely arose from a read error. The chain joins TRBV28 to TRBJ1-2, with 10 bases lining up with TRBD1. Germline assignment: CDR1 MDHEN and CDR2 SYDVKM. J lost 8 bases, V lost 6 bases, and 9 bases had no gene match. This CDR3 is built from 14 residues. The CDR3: CASSQAGTGAGYTF. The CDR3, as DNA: TGTGCCAGCAGCCAAGCCGGGACAGGGGCCGGCTACACCTTC.

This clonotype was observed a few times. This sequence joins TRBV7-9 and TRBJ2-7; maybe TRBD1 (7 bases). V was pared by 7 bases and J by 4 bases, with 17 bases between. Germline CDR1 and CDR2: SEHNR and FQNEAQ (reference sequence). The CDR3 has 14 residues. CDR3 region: CASTQGVGGYEQYF. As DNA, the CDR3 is TGTGCCAGCACTCAGGGGGTGGGAGGATACGAGCAGTACTTC.

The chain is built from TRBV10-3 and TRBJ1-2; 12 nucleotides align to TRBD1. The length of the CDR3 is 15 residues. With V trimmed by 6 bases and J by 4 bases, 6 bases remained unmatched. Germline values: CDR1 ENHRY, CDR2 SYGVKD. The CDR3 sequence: CAISPGTGGFYGYTF. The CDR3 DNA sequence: TGTGCCATCAGCCCCGGGACAGGGGGCTTCTATGGCTACACCTTC.

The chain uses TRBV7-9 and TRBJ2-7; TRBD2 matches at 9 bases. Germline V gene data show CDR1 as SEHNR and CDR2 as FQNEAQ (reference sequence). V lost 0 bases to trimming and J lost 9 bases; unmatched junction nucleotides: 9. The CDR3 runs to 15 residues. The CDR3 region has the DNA TGTGCCAGCAGCTTAGCACTAGCGGGCCCTGTTGGGCAGTACTTC. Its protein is CASSLALAGPVGQYF. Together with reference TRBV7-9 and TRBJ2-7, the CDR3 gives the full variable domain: DTGVSQNPRHKITKRGQNVTFRCDPISEHNRLYWYRQTLGQGPEFLTYFQNEAQLEKSRLLSDRFSAERPKGSFSTLEIQRTEQGDSAMYLCASSLALAGPVGQYFGPGTRLTVT.

The CDR3 DNA sequence: TGTGCCAGCAGACCCGACACCTCGAACACCGGGGAGCTGTTTTTT. Its protein is CASRPDTSNTGELFF. V gene TRBV9 combines with J gene TRBJ2-2; D remains ambiguous. V was trimmed by 5 bases and J by 0 bases, leaving 11 bases between them. The length of the CDR3 is 15 residues. CDR1 SGDLS and CDR2 YYNGEE come from the germline V gene.

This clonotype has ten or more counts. DNA for the CDR3: TGTGCCAGCAGTTTATGGCGGACGTCTGGAAACACCATATATTTT. It yields the protein CASSLWRTSGNTIYF. This chain connects TRBV28 to TRBJ1-3; no firm D call. Per germline, CDR1 MDHEN and CDR2 SYDVKM. This CDR3 has 15 amino acids. Trimming removed 0 bases from V and 1 base from J, with 7 bases in between.

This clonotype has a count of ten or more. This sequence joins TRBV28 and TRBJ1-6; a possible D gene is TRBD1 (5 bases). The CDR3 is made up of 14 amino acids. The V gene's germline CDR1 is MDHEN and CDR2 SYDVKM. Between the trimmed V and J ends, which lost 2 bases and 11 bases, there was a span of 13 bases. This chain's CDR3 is CASSLGGTSAPLHF. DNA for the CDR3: TGTGCCAGCAGTTTAGGGGGAACCAGCGCACCCCTCCACTTT.

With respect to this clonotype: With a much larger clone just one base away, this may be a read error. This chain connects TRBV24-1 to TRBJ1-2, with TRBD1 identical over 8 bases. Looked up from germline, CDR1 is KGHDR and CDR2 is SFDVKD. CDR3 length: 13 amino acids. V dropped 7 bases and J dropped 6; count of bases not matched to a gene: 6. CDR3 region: CATRDAGGDGYTF. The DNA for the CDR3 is TGTGCCACCAGGGACGCAGGGGGCGATGGCTACACCTTC.